Included here is one TCR beta chain sequence, with context. This CDR3 is 16 amino acids long. CDR1 LNHDA and CDR2 SQIVND come from the germline V gene (reference sequence). J lost 0 bases, V lost 4 bases, and 5 bases had no gene match. Through Arm-PCR of CDR3 regions and iRepertoire HTBI primers, TCR beta libraries were built. TCRdb fed the multiplex PCR reads into MiXCR, producing one record per CDR3 protein. Among around 420,000 distinct CDR3 sequences listed, 15% were seen once. This sample was taken from a study of regulatory T cells in long-lasting Graves disease. Study-level background: Graves' patients (newly diagnosed) had been on antithyroid drugs under 3 months.

Stated time point: newly diagnosed GD, antithyroid drugs for less than 3 months. The authors made the TCR library using RNA they extracted from PBMCs. The same specimen was also included in a second study, on T cells in Graves' hyperthyroidism and ophthalmopathy.

The sequencing here drew on peripheral blood mononuclear cells (PBMCs), taken at new diagnosis, from a patient treated with antithyroid drugs. The rearrangement joins TRBV19 to TRBJ1-3; 8 nucleotides match TRBD1. The sequence was obtained from a woman aged 40 to 49 with Graves disease. The CDR3 here is CASSRTGTPSGNTIYF. CDR3 sequence (DNA): TGTGCCAGTAGTAGGACAGGGACTCCCTCTGGAAACACCATATATTTT.